A selection of T cell receptor beta chains follows, all from one sample in a study of beta chain features in type 1 diabetes. Libraries were prepared by immunoSEQ multiplex PCR; TCRdb keeps only in-frame clonotypes and omits some of them. Among 640,000 or so clones, around 15% were seen once, and the ten largest hold approximately 0.042%. The sample taken for sequencing was naive CD4+ T cells from blood. Source of these receptors: a man aged 18 to 29 with type 1 diabetes. The CDR3 runs from the conserved cysteine through the conserved F or W. D genes are given only for firm matches. A clone size is listed for some rows: how often the clone was seen (once, few, many), or a class if it is expanded.

clone_size: .
d_call: .
v_call: TRBV30
j_call: TRBJ2-1
cdr3_aa: CAWKRTDNEQFF
cdr3_nt: TGTGCCTGGAAGAGGACTGACAATGAGCAGTTCTTC

clone_size: few
d_call: .
v_call: TRBV29-1
j_call: TRBJ2-7
cdr3_aa: CSVGPGQRDYEQYF
cdr3_nt: TGCAGCGTTGGCCCCGGCCAGAGAGACTACGAGCAGTACTTC

clone_size: few
d_call: .
v_call: TRBV6-5
j_call: TRBJ2-7
cdr3_aa: CASTYGYEQYF
cdr3_nt: TGTGCCAGCACTTACGGCTACGAGCAGTACTTC

clone_size: few
d_call: .
v_call: TRBV7-2
j_call: TRBJ1-1
cdr3_aa: CASGRRVGTEAFF
cdr3_nt: TGTGCCAGCGGACGAAGGGTGGGCACTGAAGCTTTCTTT

clone_size: .
d_call: TRBD2
v_call: TRBV5-1
j_call: TRBJ2-2
cdr3_aa: CASSLIPSGIGELFF
cdr3_nt: TGCGCCAGCAGCTTGATCCCTAGCGGGATCGGGGAGCTGTTTTTT

clone_size: few
d_call: .
v_call: TRBV29-1
j_call: TRBJ2-7
cdr3_aa: CSVSGGTSYEQYF
cdr3_nt: TGCAGCGTTTCTGGCGGGACTTCCTACGAGCAGTACTTC

clone_size: few
d_call: TRBD1
v_call: TRBV29-1
j_call: TRBJ2-7
cdr3_aa: CSVTGGAGDEQYF
cdr3_nt: TGCAGCGTTACAGGGGGCGCGGGAGACGAGCAGTACTTC

clone_size: .
d_call: TRBD1
v_call: TRBV28
j_call: TRBJ2-7
cdr3_aa: CASSPGQGYLGQYF
cdr3_nt: TGTGCCAGCAGTCCGGGACAGGGATACTTAGGGCAGTACTTC

clone_size: .
d_call: .
v_call: TRBV5-1
j_call: TRBJ1-1
cdr3_aa: CASSLGAGTGNTEAFF
cdr3_nt: TGCGCCAGCAGCTTGGGTGCAGGCACCGGGAACACTGAAGCTTTCTTT

clone_size: few
d_call: .
v_call: TRBV2
j_call: TRBJ1-1
cdr3_aa: CASSGHENTEAFF
cdr3_nt: TGTGCCAGCAGTGGGCATGAGAACACTGAAGCTTTCTTT

clone_size: .
d_call: TRBD1
v_call: TRBV6-5
j_call: TRBJ1-2
cdr3_aa: CASSYSVTGDYGYTF
cdr3_nt: TGTGCCAGCAGTTACTCGGTAACAGGGGACTATGGCTACACCTTC

clone_size: few
d_call: .
v_call: TRBV25-1
j_call: TRBJ2-7
cdr3_aa: CASTFSGTYEQYF
cdr3_nt: TGTGCCAGCACGTTTTCGGGGACCTACGAGCAGTACTTC

clone_size: .
d_call: .
v_call: TRBV30
j_call: TRBJ2-7
cdr3_aa: CAWSRSYEQYF
cdr3_nt: TGTGCCTGGAGTCGGTCCTACGAGCAGTACTTC

clone_size: few
d_call: .
v_call: TRBV2
j_call: TRBJ2-1
cdr3_aa: CASSEGSLF
cdr3_nt: TGTGCCAGCAGTGAAGGATCTCTCTTC

clone_size: few
d_call: .
v_call: TRBV4-1
j_call: TRBJ1-2
cdr3_aa: CASSPARGPRYGYTF
cdr3_nt: TGCGCCAGCAGCCCAGCGAGGGGACCTCGCTATGGCTACACCTTC

clone_size: .
d_call: .
v_call: TRBV29-1
j_call: TRBJ2-7
cdr3_aa: CSVGVGQGREEQYF
cdr3_nt: TGCAGCGTGGGCGTGGGGCAGGGTCGGGAAGAGCAGTACTTC

clone_size: few
d_call: .
v_call: TRBV20-1
j_call: TRBJ2-4
cdr3_aa: CSARTGNIQYF
cdr3_nt: TGCAGTGCTAGGACAGGAAACATTCAGTACTTC

clone_size: .
d_call: .
v_call: TRBV27
j_call: TRBJ2-1
cdr3_aa: CARSFSVSSYNEQFF
cdr3_nt: TGTGCCAGAAGTTTCTCGGTAAGCTCCTACAATGAGCAGTTCTTC

clone_size: few
d_call: .
v_call: TRBV7-2
j_call: TRBJ2-4
cdr3_aa: CASSSDRSGDIQYF
cdr3_nt: TGTGCCAGCAGCTCCGACAGGAGCGGCGACATTCAGTACTTC

clone_size: few
d_call: TRBD1
v_call: TRBV28
j_call: TRBJ2-2
cdr3_aa: CASSGIGTGVRNTGELFF
cdr3_nt: TGTGCCAGCAGTGGAATCGGGACAGGGGTTCGGAACACCGGGGAGCTGTTTTTT

clone_size: .
d_call: .
v_call: TRBV27
j_call: TRBJ1-1
cdr3_aa: CASRDRNRNTEAFF
cdr3_nt: TGTGCCAGCAGAGACAGGAATAGGAACACTGAAGCTTTCTTT

clone_size: few
d_call: .
v_call: TRBV6-4
j_call: TRBJ2-1
cdr3_aa: CASSDEGMVGQHNEQFF
cdr3_nt: TGTGCCAGCAGTGACGAGGGGATGGTCGGCCAGCACAATGAGCAGTTCTTC

clone_size: .
d_call: TRBD2
v_call: TRBV29-1
j_call: TRBJ2-3
cdr3_aa: CSVVWLAGSTDTQYF
cdr3_nt: TGCAGCGTTGTTTGGCTAGCGGGGAGCACAGATACGCAGTATTTT

clone_size: few
d_call: .
v_call: TRBV27
j_call: TRBJ2-7
cdr3_aa: CASSLSWDGTTYEQYF
cdr3_nt: TGTGCCAGCAGTTTATCGTGGGACGGGACCACCTACGAGCAGTACTTC

clone_size: few
d_call: .
v_call: TRBV29-1
j_call: TRBJ1-2
cdr3_aa: CSVQVNPLYTF
cdr3_nt: TGCAGCGTCCAGGTGAACCCACTCTACACCTTC

clone_size: .
d_call: TRBD2
v_call: TRBV10-3
j_call: TRBJ2-7
cdr3_aa: CAISEPGGGKGYEQYF
cdr3_nt: TGTGCCATCAGTGAGCCGGGAGGGGGGAAAGGCTACGAGCAGTACTTC

clone_size: few
d_call: TRBD1
v_call: TRBV29-1
j_call: TRBJ2-7
cdr3_aa: CSVASGQGADEQYF
cdr3_nt: TGCAGCGTTGCTAGTGGTCAGGGGGCGGACGAGCAGTACTTC

clone_size: .
d_call: .
v_call: TRBV29-1
j_call: TRBJ1-3
cdr3_aa: CSVVRVSSGNTIYF
cdr3_nt: TGCAGCGTAGTAAGGGTGAGCTCTGGAAACACCATATATTTT

clone_size: .
d_call: TRBD2
v_call: TRBV30
j_call: TRBJ2-2
cdr3_aa: CAWSHGTSGSNVRELFF
cdr3_nt: TGTGCCTGGAGTCATGGGACTAGCGGGAGTAATGTCCGGGAGCTGTTTTTT

clone_size: .
d_call: .
v_call: TRBV7-9
j_call: TRBJ1-1
cdr3_aa: CASSIQGINEAFF
cdr3_nt: TGTGCCAGCAGCATCCAGGGGATTAATGAAGCTTTCTTT

clone_size: few
d_call: TRBD1
v_call: TRBV28
j_call: TRBJ1-1
cdr3_aa: CASRGTGAWNTEAFF
cdr3_nt: TGTGCCAGCAGGGGTACAGGGGCATGGAACACTGAAGCTTTCTTT

clone_size: .
d_call: .
v_call: TRBV7-9
j_call: TRBJ2-7
cdr3_aa: CASSSGHLSYEQYF
cdr3_nt: TGTGCCAGCAGCTCAGGACACCTTTCCTACGAGCAGTACTTC

clone_size: .
d_call: .
v_call: TRBV29-1
j_call: TRBJ1-1
cdr3_aa: CSLQKNTEAFF
cdr3_nt: TGCAGCCTACAGAAGAACACTGAAGCTTTCTTT

clone_size: .
d_call: .
v_call: TRBV11-2
j_call: TRBJ1-2
cdr3_aa: CASSSPARGVNYGYTF
cdr3_nt: TGTGCCAGCAGCTCCCCGGCACGGGGGGTCAACTATGGCTACACCTTC

clone_size: .
d_call: .
v_call: TRBV23-1
j_call: TRBJ1-5
cdr3_aa: CASSRGGGTTNLYSNQPQHF
cdr3_nt: TGCGCCAGCAGCAGGGGAGGAGGGACGACAAACCTCTATAGCAATCAGCCCCAGCATTTT